The entry that follows covers one T cell receptor beta chain sequence. No cognate antigen has been identified for it. Base-call qualities are not available, and no considerably larger clone is one nucleotide away. Preparation of the library involved the immunoSEQ multiplex PCR assay. A mixture of 60 forward primers for TCR Vbeta segments and 13 reverse primers for TCR Jbeta segments was used in the multiplex PCR. Amplification of the CDR3 region of rearranged TCR beta genes was performed with a multiplex PCR assay on genomic DNA. The amplified TCR beta libraries were sequenced on the Illumina HiSeq System as 87-base-pair reads. In the authors' own workflow: In a later analysis, about 80 million unique TCR beta chains were counted across the approximately 640 repertoires, and approximately 9.9 million of these chains were shared by at least two donors. To remove PCR and sequencing errors, raw reads were error-corrected and collapsed into unique sequences using a nearest-neighbor algorithm that merged closely related sequences. To assign V, D and J gene segments, CDR3 sequences were aligned to IMGT reference sequences. For a sequence to be retained, a match of at least six nucleotides was required to both a V gene segment and a J gene segment. A rearrangement was called productive if the CDR3 had no stop codons and remained in frame with V and J, and every other rearrangement was called non-productive. Following IMGT convention, CDR3 was defined as the stretch from the second conserved V-encoded cysteine up to the conserved J-encoded phenylalanine. The earlier analysis of about 620 of the donors excluded sequences that lacked an unambiguous match to a single V gene segment. In an earlier analysis of several hundred of the donors, V segments were called functional above 56.7% productive rearrangements and were called segregating when the between-donor standard deviation exceeded 5%. A statistical classification framework was developed to diagnose cytomegalovirus status using the catalog of TCR beta chain sequences. In a later analysis, TCR nucleotide sequences were compared against IMGT/GENE-DB human TR gene sequences so that V and J genes could be assigned. In a later analysis, CDR3 sequences and most-parsimonious VDJ recombination scenarios were assigned using the TCRdist pipeline. In a later analysis, every TCR beta chain was defined by the combination of its CDR3 amino acid sequence and its V-gene family, and reads without a unique V-gene family were dropped. In a later analysis, several hundred highly shared, low-generation-probability nucleotide sequences were removed to address suspected cross-contamination and a sequencing artifact. In a later analysis, a clonal expansion index was calculated for each public chain from normalized within-repertoire ranks of inferred template counts. A later analysis computed generation probabilities with a VDJ recombination model fitted to out-of-frame rearrangements, and checked the results against IGoR. In a later analysis, TCR-TCR, TCR-HLA and TCR-CMV co-occurrence was scored with hypergeometric tests, and a repertoire-size bias correction was applied to TCR pairs. In a later analysis, false discovery rates were estimated by permuting HLA or CMV assignments 20 times. A later analysis grouped co-occurring TCRs with DBSCAN, adding TCRdist sequence similarity when clustering within HLA-allele-positive subsets. Repertoires with fewer than 30,000 or more than 120,000 public chains were left out of co-occurrence clustering, as were a handful of repertoires with anomalous nucleotide sharing. Entries here come from immuneACCESS through TCRdb and include only in-frame sequences with V and J called. Some clones fail to appear in such tables; in the studies checked, an unresolved V gene covers under half of the shortfall, and the cause of the remainder is unknown. V, J and clone size reflect that table, while D and trimming were determined from the DNA. This sample lists 80,000 to 100,000 clones; 63% were detected once. The leading ten clones occupy about 15% of the sample.

The cohort was made up of approximately 670 healthy bone marrow donors. All cohort members were sampled while nominally healthy, although unrecorded immune exposures were likely present. The donor tested CMV seropositive, placing the donor among the 290 or so seropositive members of the cohort. Each donor provided a peripheral blood sample, and peripheral blood mononuclear cells were used for TCR beta sequencing. The Qiagen DNeasy Blood Extraction Kit was used to extract genomic DNA from the blood cell samples. These data come from a study of cytomegalovirus exposure and HLA in healthy donors (dated by TCRdb to 2016 to 2017). Background on the whole study: An earlier analysis of 550 to 700 of the donors reported 250 to 350 Gb of sequence data and around 120 million unique TCR beta sequences from some 180 million T cells. Across around 400 genotyped donors of the cohort, an average of approximately 240,000 unique TCR beta nucleotide sequences per donor were sequenced, and around 19% of those sequences were non-productive. Rather than drawing on any new phenotypic data, the later analysis identified candidate immune exposures from TCR beta sequences and the way those sequences occurred across donors. Class I and class II HLA loci were covered by the typing at four-digit resolution. In a later genetic analysis, genome-wide SNP genotypes for about three fifths of the roughly 670 donors were used, and that subset was treated as a discovery cohort. Every repertoire in the discovery cohort had been generated on one and the same sequencing platform. Of the roughly 410 genotyped donors, roughly 76% were placed in the genetic ancestry cluster associated with self-reported Caucasian donors. A later analysis re-examined previously published TCR beta repertoires from about 700 donors and added high-resolution HLA genotyping to investigate patterns of TCR occurrence. Several DR-DQ haplotypes were treated as single units for association and clustering because of strong linkage in the cohort. To predict cytomegalovirus infection status, the study combined high-throughput TCR immunosequencing, statistical association of individual TCRs with disease status, and machine learning. In addition to the first cohort of around 670 subjects, a separate validation cohort of 120 different subjects was used. To decide whether each TCR beta V gene segment behaved as functional or pseudogenic, an earlier analysis of nearly 600 of the donors relied on high-throughput TCR beta sequencing. The number of typed donors differed by locus: roughly 629-630 for A, B, C, DRB1 and DQB1; some 500 for DQA1; 606 for DPA1; and around 450 for DPB1. The study profiled the T cell repertoires of some 610 subjects by immunosequencing and related them to cytomegalovirus serostatus. The study aimed to test whether cataloging public T cell receptors could reveal signatures of past pathogen exposure. Approximately 310 gigabases of sequencing data and approximately 80 million unique TCR sequences were included in an early release covering several hundred HLA-typed donors. Alongside the repertoire data, information on donor age, sex, ethnicity and CMV serostatus was compiled. Summary of the overall study and its limitations: Linkage disequilibrium might explain the correlated functional status among segregating V segments, but an unknown experimental factor could not be excluded. At a false discovery rate of 0.05, a later analysis linked about 17,000 TCR beta sequences to specific HLA alleles. The authors suggested that the approach could potentially be extended to other disease states and immunological phenotypes. A later genetic analysis reported fewer N-insertions in productive TCRs among donors in an Asian-associated ancestry cluster than the approximately 700-donor mean. Because counts were too low, seventeen rarely observed V segments, including chromosome 9 orphons, were excluded from the earlier analysis of around 640 of the donors. In vitro tests confirmed that a few of the cytomegalovirus-associated TCR beta chains recognize cytomegalovirus antigens. An association between a missense DCLRE1C variant and V-gene and J-gene trimming of TCR beta chains was found in a later genetic analysis and replicated in an independent cohort. The classifier was reported to diagnose cytomegalovirus status with high specificity and sensitivity in both the original cohort and the validation cohort. According to a later analysis, TCR association rates differed among HLA loci, with DRB1 alleles showing the most associated TCRs and HLA-C alleles showing the fewest. CMV serostatus was the only immune exposure information available for the cohort. The cohort was sequenced for TCR beta chains only, and without alpha or paired-chain data the features that could be detected were limited. The 87-base-pair reads could not distinguish some IMGT-functional V segments, including TRBV6-2 and TRBV6-3, so those segments were excluded. Because HLA typing was missing for some donors at each locus, association tests included only the typed subset. A later analysis found that most CMV-associated TCR beta chains appeared HLA-restricted, with HLA associations seemingly driven largely by CMV exposure. A later analysis reported that several top co-occurrence clusters appeared linked to parvovirus B19, influenza, CMV and Epstein-Barr virus. While some public TCRs were present in many individuals, most TCR sequences turned up only very rarely across donors. In a later analysis, HLA-associated TCR beta chains were found to be more clonally expanded and to have lower generation probabilities than equally common non-associated chains. Sequencing depth was assumed to be roughly uniform across donors in the presence/absence analyses, though that assumption may not hold. When HLA alleles, especially DR and DQ, strongly co-occurred, attributing TCR associations to individual alleles was difficult. The study gave a list of 150 to 200 TCR beta chains associated with cytomegalovirus. Broadly in line with IMGT annotations, most TCR beta V segments showed up in productive rearrangements about 87% or about 30% of the time in an earlier analysis of approximately 640 of the donors. A cluster of highly shared sequence variants was judged likely to be a technical artifact of the sequencing pipeline. A further reported finding was that TCR beta sequences accurately predicted the HLA-A and HLA-B alleles for most subjects in the first cohort.

CDR1 and CDR2 are read off the germline V gene (reference sequence) as SEHNR and FQNEAQ. The CDR3 measures 17 amino acids from cysteine to phenylalanine. The CDR3 DNA has 51 bases and is translated from base 1. Trimming removed 5 bases from V and 2 bases from J; the gene matches leave 11 bases unexplained. The rearrangement combines TRBV7-9 with TRBJ2-2; 7 nucleotides in the junction match TRBD2. This receptor was identified in a woman in her thirties or forties in good health and CMV-seropositive. Sequencing used PBMCs. Read as DNA, the sequence is TGTGCCAGCAGCCCCCAGCCCGGGACTATAAACACCGGGGAGCTGTTTTTT. Its protein product is CASSPQPGTINTGELFF.